Below, 16 T cell receptor beta chains from the same sample are listed, as sequenced in a study of cytomegalovirus exposure and HLA in healthy donors. Researchers ran the PCR with 60 Vbeta and 13 Jbeta primers. TCRdb keeps only in-frame clones here, not all; method: immunoSEQ multiplex PCR. The repertoire holds around 130,000 clones, over 8.5% seen once, with 5% to 6.5% in the top ten. Specimen: PBMCs. Every receptor here comes from a woman aged 40 to 50 in good health and CMV-seropositive.

This clone was detected a few times. The chain is built from TRBV7-9 and TRBJ1-1; D gene uncertain. V lost 2 bases, J lost 3 bases, and 4 bases lay in between. This CDR3 is built from 12 residues. CDR1 SEHNR and CDR2 FQNEAQ come from the germline V gene (reference sequence). CDR3 in DNA: TGTGCCAGCAGCTTACAGGACACTGAAGCTTTCTTT. As protein: CASSLQDTEAFF. Looking up the rest from reference TRBV7-9 and TRBJ1-1 gives the full variable domain: DTGVSQNPRHKITKRGQNVTFRCDPISEHNRLYWYRQTLGQGPEFLTYFQNEAQLEKSRLLSDRFSAERPKGSFSTLEIQRTEQGDSAMYLCASSLQDTEAFFGQGTRLTVV.

This clone was seen ten or more times. The chain's CDR3 is CASSVDRGSGANVLTF. DNA for the CDR3: TGTGCCAGTAGTGTGGACAGGGGGTCTGGGGCCAACGTCCTGACTTTC. The chain combines TRBV19 with TRBJ2-6; 10 bases agree with TRBD1. The CDR3 is made up of 16 amino acids. The V and J ends lost 5 bases and 1 base, in that order; junction bases with no gene match: 2. The germline V gene encodes CDR1 LNHDA and CDR2 SQIVND (reference sequence).

The chain is built from TRBV18 and TRBJ1-1, with D hard to call. Germline V gives CDR1 KGHSH, CDR2 LQKENI. The CDR3 runs to 16 residues. V shed 4 bases and J shed 0 bases, with 15 bases lying between them. DNA of the CDR3: TGTGCCAGCTCACTAGAGATACGGAGACTGAACACTGAAGCTTTCTTT. Amino acid sequence: CASSLEIRRLNTEAFF. Variable domain in full (rest from reference TRBV18 and TRBJ1-1): NAGVMQNPRHLVRRRGQEARLRCSPMKGHSHVYWYRQLPEEGLKFMVYLQKENIIDESGMPKERFSAEFPKEGPSILRIQQVVRGDSAAYFCASSLEIRRLNTEAFFGQGTRLTVV.

The chain joins TRBV2 to TRBJ1-1; D unclear. V shed 5 bases and J shed 3 bases, with 16 bases lying between them. The CDR3 extends over 15 amino acids. Germline CDR1 reads SNHLY; CDR2 reads FYNNEI. The CDR3 DNA reads as TGTGCCAGCAGTAATCGGGGAACCTTTGACACTGAAGCTTTCTTT. Translation: CASSNRGTFDTEAFF.

The chain uses TRBV11-3 and TRBJ2-7; TRBD1 agrees at 7 bases. V was clipped by 3 bases and J by 2 bases; unmatched bases: 13. This CDR3 is built from 17 residues. Germline-derived CDR1 and CDR2 are SGHNT and YENEEA. CDR3 protein: CASSFAPWQGETYEQYF. As DNA, the CDR3 is TGTGCCAGCAGCTTCGCCCCGTGGCAGGGGGAAACCTACGAGCAGTACTTC. The full variable domain, rest sourced from reference TRBV11-3 and TRBJ2-7, is EAGVVQSPRYKIIEKKQPVAFWCNPISGHNTLYWYLQNLGQGPELLIRYENEEAVDDSQLPKDRFSAERLKGVDSTLKIQPAELGDSAVYLCASSFAPWQGETYEQYFGPGTRLTVT.

This clone came up a few times. The chain couples TRBV28 to TRBJ1-4, with D possibly TRBD1 on 5 matching bases. This CDR3 is 13 amino acids long. Germline CDR1 MDHEN, CDR2 SYDVKM. With 3 bases removed from V and 8 bases from J, the gap between germline ends came to 10 bases. CDR3 sequence reads: CASSLAGLEKLFF. The CDR3 bases are TGTGCCAGCAGTTTGGCAGGGTTGGAAAAACTGTTTTTT.

This clone was detected only a few times. The V call is TRBV7-9, the J call TRBJ1-5; 7 bases are shared with TRBD1. V shed 0 bases and J 3 bases; nucleotides not matched to a gene: 2. The V gene's germline CDR1 is SEHNR and CDR2 FQNEAQ (reference sequence). This CDR3 comprises 15 residues. CDR3 coding DNA: TGTGCCAGCAGCTTAGCCGGGACAGACAATCAGCCCCAGCATTTT. Amino acids: CASSLAGTDNQPQHF.

This clone was found a few times. The chain combines TRBV4-1 with TRBJ2-7; 8 bases agree with TRBD2. This CDR3 has 15 amino acids. V trimming: 0 bases; J trimming: 5 bases; junction bases outside the gene matches: 6. The V gene's germline CDR1 is MGHRA and CDR2 YSYEKL. The CDR3 DNA is TGCGCCAGCAGCCAAGAGGGACTAGAACCGGACGAGCAGTACTTC. It encodes CASSQEGLEPDEQYF.

V gene TRBV5-8 combines with J gene TRBJ2-7; D perhaps matches TRBD1 (5 bases). The V gene's germline CDR1 is SGHTS and CDR2 YDEGEE. The ends were cut back, 6 bases at V and 4 bases at J, with 14 bases in the middle. The CDR3 runs to 13 residues. The CDR3 region has the DNA TGTGCCAGCATACGATTCAGGGATTACGAGCAGTACTTC. Amino acid sequence: CASIRFRDYEQYF.

V is TRBV6-5 and J is TRBJ1-5; D gene unclear. This CDR3 has 14 amino acids. V was clipped by 2 bases and J by 2 bases, with 7 bases between them. Germline-derived CDR1 and CDR2 are MNHEY and SVGAGI. The CDR3 region has the DNA TGTGCCAGCAGTTACGGGAGACGCAATCAGCCCCAGCATTTT. Protein sequence: CASSYGRRNQPQHF.

The rearrangement links TRBV27 to TRBJ2-7, with TRBD2 matching 8 bases. J was trimmed by 5 bases and V by 5 bases; bases with no gene match: 17. This CDR3 region has 17 residues. CDR1 is MNHEY, CDR2 SMNVEV, per germline (reference sequence). CDR3 DNA sequence: TGTGCCAGCAGTGGGATGGGGTTGGGCGGGGGGATCAACGAGCAGTACTTC. Translation: CASSGMGLGGGINEQYF.

This clone was seen more than once but under ten times. CDR3 nucleotides: TGCGCCAGCAGCCTCCAGGAGGGAGGGGCCAACGTCCTGACTTTC. Protein sequence: CASSLQEGGANVLTF. The chain couples TRBV5-1 to TRBJ2-6; D is possibly TRBD2 (6 bases). This CDR3 region has 15 residues. V was trimmed by 4 bases and J by 4 bases, leaving 12 bases between them. Germline V gene sequence: CDR1 SGHRS, CDR2 YFSETQ. Using reference TRBV5-1 and TRBJ2-6 for the parts outside the CDR3, the full variable domain is KAGVTQTPRYLIKTRGQQVTLSCSPISGHRSVSWYQQTPGQGLQFLFEYFSETQRNKGNFPGRFSGRQFSNSRSEMNVSTLELGDSALYLCASSLQEGGANVLTFGAGSRLTVL.

This clone came up a few times. The chain uses TRBV5-1 and TRBJ1-4; 7 bases map to TRBD1. The V gene's germline CDR1 is SGHRS and CDR2 YFSETQ. The trim removed 5 bases at V and 5 bases at J, leaving 6 bases unmatched. The CDR3 totals 14 residues. The CDR3 protein is CASRTGTDNEKLFF. The CDR3 bases are TGCGCCAGCAGGACCGGGACAGACAATGAAAAACTGTTTTTT.

This clone turned up a few times. The chain is built from TRBV18 and TRBJ1-2; tentatively, D is TRBD1 (6 bases). Between the trimmed V and J ends, which lost 3 bases and 7 bases, there was a span of 15 bases. This CDR3 is built from 14 residues. Germline V gene lookup returns CDR1 KGHSH and CDR2 LQKENI. The CDR3 DNA reads as TGTGCCAGCTCACCCGCGGACAGAGATCTTGGCTACACCTTC. This encodes CASSPADRDLGYTF.

The genes are TRBV19 and TRBJ1-5; 7 bases align to TRBD1. The CDR3 contains 13 residues. The trim removed 6 bases at V and 5 bases at J, leaving 4 bases unmatched. Germline V gene lookup returns CDR1 LNHDA and CDR2 SQIVND (reference sequence). CDR3 residues: CASRGGQYQPQHF. The DNA of the CDR3 is TGTGCCAGTAGAGGGGGACAGTATCAGCCCCAGCATTTT.

J is TRBJ2-2 and V is TRBV7-8, with a weak D call TRBD2 (5 bases). V was cut by 1 base and J by 2 bases, with 11 bases left in between. The CDR3 spans 16 residues. Germline values: CDR1 SGHVS, CDR2 FQNEAQ. This CDR3 is CASSLGTPGNTGELFF. CDR3 DNA sequence: TGTGCCAGCAGCTTAGGGACGCCGGGAAACACCGGGGAGCTGTTTTTT.